What follows are 25 T cell receptor beta chains derived from one specimen sequenced in a study of blood T cells in healthy people across ages. Together with a sample-barcoded 5' primer, a J-beta primer mix was included in a second PCR lasting about 7 to 11 cycles. One entry per CDR3 protein results from TCRdb running MiXCR on the 5' RACE reads. Of some 700,000 distinct CDR3 sequences listed, roughly 43% are singletons. The sample comprised blood. These receptors all stem from a woman aged 60 to 75 in good health.

This chain joins TRBV4-3 and TRBJ2-1; 7 nucleotides agree with TRBD2. The ends lost 0 bases at V and 7 bases at J; junction bases unmatched: 12. The CDR3 covers 17 residues. The germline CDR1 and CDR2 sequences are LGHNA and YSLEER. CDR3 in amino acids: CASSQDSDREVINEQFF. CDR3 in DNA: TGCGCCAGCAGCCAAGACTCTGACCGGGAGGTCATAAATGAGCAGTTCTTC.

This chain joins TRBV27 and TRBJ2-4; 8 bases line up with TRBD2. The J call may be in error: the DNA end matches TRBJ2-7 better. This CDR3 has 17 amino acids. CDR1 and CDR2 (germline): MNHEY, SMNVEV (reference sequence). In DNA form, the CDR3 reads TGTGCCAGCAGAATGGCGGGAGGCCGAATACCATCCTACGAGCAGTACTTC. It translates to CASRMAGGRIPSYEQYF.

CDR3 amino acids: CASSYRGRGLTDTQYF. In DNA, the CDR3 is TGTGCCAGCAGTTACCGAGGGCGAGGACTAACAGATACGCAGTATTTT. V is TRBV6-5 and J is TRBJ2-3, with D perhaps TRBD2 (6 bases). Germline V gives CDR1 MNHEY, CDR2 SVGAGI. CDR3 size: 16 residues. The V and J ends lost 2 bases and 3 bases respectively, with 15 bases between them.

This chain joins TRBV27 and TRBJ2-3, with D perhaps TRBD1 (6 bases). The CDR3 extends over 15 amino acids. Germline V CDR1 and CDR2: MNHEY, SMNVEV (reference sequence). V lost 3 bases and J lost 1, with 11 bases in between. CDR3 bases: TGTGCCAGCAGTTTTGACAGGTCTGGCACAGATACGCAGTATTTT. Its protein product is CASSFDRSGTDTQYF.

This clonotype was seen many times. The rearrangement uses TRBV7-2 and TRBJ2-3; perhaps TRBD2 as D (6 bases). From germline, CDR1 is SGHTA and CDR2 FQGNSA. The CDR3 contains 13 residues. With 5 bases removed from V and 5 bases from J, the gap between germline ends came to 11 bases. CDR3 DNA sequence: TGTGCCAGCAGCAGAGGGGAGGAAGATACGCAGTATTTT. This codes for CASSRGEEDTQYF.

This clonotype was picked up many times. CDR3 DNA sequence: TGCAGCGTCACCGACGCTGATCAGCCCCAGCATTTT. Protein: CSVTDADQPQHF. The chain recombines TRBV29-1 with TRBJ1-5; no firm D call. The length of the CDR3 is 12 residues. V was shortened by 6 bases and J by 5 bases, with 11 bases between the two germline ends. The V gene's germline CDR1 is SQVTM and CDR2 ANQGSEA.

The rearrangement links TRBV3-1 to TRBJ2-1; 10 positions match TRBD2. This CDR3 is built from 15 residues. Trimming at V came to 5 bases and at J to 3 bases, leaving 4 bases not matched to a gene. CDR1 LGHDT and CDR2 YNNKEL come from the germline V gene (reference sequence). CDR3 loop: CASSALAGDYNEQFF. CDR3 in DNA: TGTGCCAGCAGCGCTCTAGCGGGGGACTACAATGAGCAGTTCTTC.

This chain joins TRBV21-1 and TRBJ2-4. TRBV21-1 is given as a pseudogene. The CDR3 is made up of 16 amino acids. DNA for the CDR3: TGTGCCAGCAGCAAAGCGCAGGGGGCAGCCAAAAACATTCAGTACTTC. Its translation is CASSKAQGAAKNIQYF.

The chain carries TRBV7-2 and TRBJ2-1; D call uncertain. Germline V gives CDR1 SGHTA, CDR2 FQGNSA. V was shortened by 4 bases and J by 6 bases, with 13 bases between the two germline ends. CDR3 length equals 14 residues. The CDR3 region has the DNA TGTGCCAGCAGCTCGATAGCAGTAACCAATGAGCAGTTCTTC. Amino acid sequence: CASSSIAVTNEQFF.

In its sample, this clonotype was seen many times. V usage is TRBV12-3 or TRBV12-4 and J usage is TRBJ2-5, with TRBD1 matching 8 bases. The CDR3 is made up of 13 amino acids. The ends lost 5 bases at V and 8 bases at J; junction bases unmatched: 7. For the CDR3, the DNA is TGTGCCAGCAGTACGGACAGGGCGAGCACCCAGTACTTC. It is translated as CASSTDRASTQYF.

The chain couples TRBV6-5 to TRBJ2-3, with D possibly matching TRBD1 (6 bases). The ends were cut back, 5 bases at V and 1 base at J, with 10 bases in the middle. Germline CDR1 MNHEY, CDR2 SVGAGI. The CDR3 extends over 14 amino acids. In nucleotides, the CDR3 is TGTGCCAGCAGTACAGGGACGGGCACAGATACGCAGTATTTT. Translated: CASSTGTGTDTQYF.

The chain employs TRBV12-3 or TRBV12-4 and TRBJ2-1, with D unclear. Trimming took off 1 base at V and 2 bases at J, with 9 bases between the two ends. The length of the CDR3 is 15 residues. The CDR3 is CASSLGAKPYNEQFF. The CDR3 region has the DNA TGTGCCAGCAGTTTAGGGGCGAAACCCTACAATGAGCAGTTCTTC.

This clonotype was found a few times. The chain joins TRBV3-1 to TRBJ1-4; D is unclear. Deletions cut 0 bases from V and 7 bases from J, with 12 bases between. The CDR3 extends over 15 amino acids. The V gene's germline CDR1 is LGHDT and CDR2 YNNKEL (reference sequence). The CDR3 DNA is TGTGCCAGCAGCCAAGAAGAGGTGCGCGGTGAAAAACTGTTTTTT. Translation: CASSQEEVRGEKLFF. The complete variable domain, with remaining parts taken from reference TRBV3-1 and TRBJ1-4, reads DTAVSQTPKYLVTQMGNDKSIKCEQNLGHDTMYWYKQDSKKFLKIMFSYNNKELIINETVPNRFSPKSPDKAHLNLHINSLELGDSAVYFCASSQEEVRGEKLFFGSGTQLSVL.

The rearrangement links TRBV9 to TRBJ1-4; unclear D gene. Germline V gene lookup returns CDR1 SGDLS and CDR2 YYNGEE. The CDR3 contains 14 residues. V lost 2 bases, J lost 5 bases, and 10 bases lay in between. CDR3 DNA sequence: TGTGCCAGCAGCGTCGGCTCGAGGAATGAAAAACTGTTTTTT. It yields the protein CASSVGSRNEKLFF.

The chain links TRBV7-3 to TRBJ2-3; 11 nucleotides agree with TRBD2. Germline V gene data show CDR1 as SGHTA and CDR2 as FQGTGA. The V gene end was trimmed by 5 bases and the J gene end by 4 bases; junction bases not matched to a gene: 11. The CDR3 sequence is 17 residues long. The DNA of the CDR3 is TGTGCCAGCAGCCGTCTCAATAGCGGGGGGGGTCCAGATACGCAGTATTTT. Translating gives CASSRLNSGGGPDTQYF.

This clonotype was seen a few times. V and J are TRBV29-1 and TRBJ2-1; tentative D call: TRBD2 (7 bases). Germline-derived CDR1 and CDR2 are SQVTM and ANQGSEA. CDR3 length equals 12 residues. V lost 6 bases and J lost 10, with 16 bases in between. Here the CDR3 DNA reads TGCAGCGTCCGAGGGGGGGCTTTGGAGCAGTTCTTC. Protein: CSVRGGALEQFF.

This clonotype has a count of ten or more. A much larger clone differs by one base, so this may be a read error. The rearrangement links TRBV7-3 to TRBJ2-7; 9 bases match TRBD1. This CDR3 comprises 13 residues. From germline, CDR1 is SGHTA and CDR2 FQGTGA. The V segment lost 4 bases and the J segment 3 bases; nucleotides outside the gene matches: 1. DNA of the CDR3: TGTGCCAGCAGCTCGGACAGGGGCTACGAGCAGTACTTC. Its protein product is CASSSDRGYEQYF. Supplemented by reference TRBV7-3 and TRBJ2-7, the full variable domain reads GAGVSQTPSNKVTEKGKYVELRCDPISGHTALYWYRQSLGQGPEFLIYFQGTGAADDSGLPNDRFFAVRPEGSVSTLKIQRTERGDSAVYLCASSSDRGYEQYFGPGTRLTVT.

This clonotype was seen many times. DNA of the CDR3: TGTGCCAGCAGCCTACAGGGAGGTGGGGGCTACACCTTC. This gives the protein CASSLQGGGGYTF. The V and J genes are TRBV12-3 or TRBV12-4 and TRBJ1-2; the D gene is possibly TRBD1 (6 bases). The CDR3 has 13 residues. V was clipped by 6 bases and J by 8 bases, with 16 bases between them.

The chain has TRBV5-1 and TRBJ1-4; no firm D call. The germline V and J ends were trimmed by 0 bases and 6 bases, with 6 bases remaining between them. This CDR3 has 13 residues. CDR1 and CDR2 from the germline V gene are SGHRS and YFSETQ. CDR3 loop: CASSLGRHEKLFF. The CDR3 nucleotides are TGCGCCAGCAGCTTGGGACGGCATGAAAAACTGTTTTTT.

This clonotype was observed many times. The V and J genes are TRBV29-1 and TRBJ2-1; 7 bases are shared with TRBD2. The CDR3 spans 14 residues. V lost 2 bases to trimming and J lost 12 bases; unmatched junction nucleotides: 13. The germline gives CDR1 SQVTM, CDR2 ANQGSEA. CDR3 sequence reads: CSVEREGPAGRQFF. DNA of the CDR3: TGCAGCGTTGAAAGGGAGGGACCCGCGGGTCGGCAGTTCTTC.

The chain combines TRBV24-1 with TRBJ2-3, with D perhaps matching TRBD1 (6 bases). Germline values: CDR1 KGHDR, CDR2 SFDVKD. The V gene lost 4 bases and the J gene lost 6 bases, with 13 bases spanning the gap. This CDR3 has 14 amino acids. This CDR3 is CATSDSGVKDTQYF. CDR3 sequence (DNA): TGTGCCACCAGTGACTCAGGGGTGAAGGATACGCAGTATTTT.

This clonotype was found a few times. V is TRBV20-1 and J is TRBJ2-3; D might be TRBD2 (6 bases). CDR3 length: 14 residues. Trimming stripped 6 bases from V and 4 bases from J, with 17 bases between. The germline V gene encodes CDR1 DFQATT and CDR2 SNEGSKA (reference sequence). The DNA for the CDR3 is TGCAGTGCGAGACGGGGGTCTAGGGCAGATACGCAGTATTTT. Translation gives CSARRGSRADTQYF.

Turning to this clonotype: Being one base from a much bigger clone, this may be a read error. The V gene is TRBV4-2, the J gene TRBJ2-1; a weak D match, TRBD2 (6 bases). CDR3 size: 16 residues. Trimming took 1 base from V and 10 from J, leaving 20 bases between them. CDR1 is LGHNA and CDR2 is YNFKEQ in the germline V gene. The CDR3 region is CASSQGGTAGSGEQFF. The CDR3 nucleotides are TGTGCCAGCAGCCAAGGGGGGACTGCCGGGAGTGGAGAGCAGTTCTTC.

As to this clonotype: This sequence may be a read error, since a much larger clone differs from it by one base. The chain uses TRBV11-2 and TRBJ2-1; 11 nucleotides agree with TRBD2. With V trimmed by 0 bases and J by 10 bases, 8 bases remained unmatched. The CDR3 spans 16 residues. The V gene's germline CDR1 is SGHAT and CDR2 FQNNGV. CDR3: CASSLETSGSSYEQFF. In DNA, the CDR3 is TGTGCCAGCAGCTTAGAAACTAGCGGGAGCTCCTACGAGCAGTTCTTC.

The chain employs TRBV10-3 and TRBJ2-7; 7 bases match TRBD2. Germline CDR1 ENHRY, CDR2 SYGVKD. V shed 3 bases, J shed 2 bases, and the junction held 4 bases outside the gene matches. CDR3 length: 14 residues. The CDR3 DNA reads TGTGCCATCAGTGACCGGGACTATCCCTACGAGCAGTACTTC. It is translated as CAISDRDYPYEQYF.